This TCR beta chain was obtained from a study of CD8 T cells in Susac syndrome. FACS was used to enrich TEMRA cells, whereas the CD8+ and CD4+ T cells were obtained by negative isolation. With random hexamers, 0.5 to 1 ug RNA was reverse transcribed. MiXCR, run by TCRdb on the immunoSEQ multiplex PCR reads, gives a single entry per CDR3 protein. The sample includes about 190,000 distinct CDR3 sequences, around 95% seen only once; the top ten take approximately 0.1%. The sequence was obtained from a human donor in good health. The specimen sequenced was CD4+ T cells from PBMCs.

The CDR3 reads CASSQESWGARIAATQYF. CDR3 coding DNA: TGTGCCAGCAGCCAAGAGAGTTGGGGAGCGCGAATCGCAGCGACGCAGTATTTT. This sequence joins TRBV14 and TRBJ2-3, with D possibly TRBD2 on 5 matching bases. V was shortened by 0 bases and J by 9 bases, with 25 bases between the two germline ends. The length of the CDR3 is 18 residues. The germline gives CDR1 SGHDN, CDR2 FVKESK.